Below, one T cell receptor (beta chain) is given with its context. Its antigen is unidentified. With V trimmed by 6 bases and J by 2 bases, 7 bases remained unmatched. CDR1 is MDHEN and CDR2 is SYDVKM in the germline V gene. The CDR3 contains 15 residues. The data belong to a study of blood T cells in healthy people across ages. Study-level points and caveats: With age, beta diversity per million T cells declined roughly linearly, significantly by 35 to 40. Because sorting was not performed, PBMCs prevented conclusive naive versus antigen-experienced comparison. Diversity figures based on one million T cells were deemed too low.

The authors ran a second PCR of roughly 6 to 12 cycles using a sample-barcoded 5' primer and a J-beta primer mix. One entry per CDR3 protein, called by TCRdb with MiXCR from the 5' RACE reads. The data contain some 1,800,000 distinct CDR3 sequences, 30% to 40% of them seen just once; the ten biggest clones take up about 23%. The sample comprised blood. This chain connects TRBV28 to TRBJ1-5; TRBD1 aligns across 7 bases. This TCR derives from a human donor in good health. In DNA, the CDR3 is TGTGCCAGCAGGTACGACGGACAGGGCAATCAGCCCCAGCATTTT. The encoded protein is CASRYDGQGNQPQHF.